This T cell receptor beta chain was captured in a study of T cell responses to AZD1222 COVID-19 vaccine. Study-wide results and caveats: White British ancestry dominated among donors, who included more females, and clonal diversity was possibly underestimated. Repertoires were obtained solely post-peak T cell response.

Comments on this clone: Its target is unknown.

CDR1 and CDR2 from the germline V gene are LGHDT and YNNKEL (reference sequence). Trimming removed 3 bases at V and 5 bases at J, with 16 bases between. This CDR3 is built from 15 residues. The assay was immunoSEQ multiplex PCR, and TCRdb's table has in-frame clones only and misses some. There are around 94,000 clones in the sample; about 89% occur only once, and roughly 4% lies in the top ten. This material consisted of peripheral blood, taken on day 0 of AZD1222 vaccination. This sequence was found in an adult in good health. The chain carries TRBV3-1 (or the pseudogene TRBV3-2) and TRBJ1-2; a possible D gene is TRBD1 (5 bases). CDR3 residues: CASSQAPGQGYGYTF. The CDR3 DNA is TGTGCCAGCAGCCAGGCCCCGGGGCAAGGGTATGGCTACACCTTC.